A single sample gave rise to the 9 T cell receptor beta chains below, sequenced in a study of Graves' ophthalmopathy and Graves' hyperthyroidism. Amplification targeted the TCR beta CDR3 regions, with RNA transcripts as the source material. A first-round RT-PCR used HTBI primers, followed by a second-round multiplex PCR. TCRdb ran MiXCR on the multiplex PCR reads and lists one entry per CDR3 protein. The table includes a few hundred thousand distinct CDR3 sequences, approximately 15% detected once. Sequenced sample: peripheral blood. These receptors were taken from a woman younger than 30 with stable Graves' hyperthyroidism.

As to this clonotype: The CDR3 end shows no conserved phenylalanine or tryptophan, and so a read error is likely. The limits of the CDR3 on the DNA are not certain, so only TCRdb's listed CDR3 is given. V gene TRBV7-3 combines with J gene TRBJ1-1. Germline-derived CDR1 and CDR2 are SGHTA and FQGTGA. The CDR3 contains 13 residues when both ends are counted. CDR3 protein: CASSLGGGGKTFS.

Worth noting for this clonotype: This clone may be a read error of a much larger clone one base away. The V call is TRBV11-2, the J call TRBJ2-7; TRBD2 might be the D (7 bases). This CDR3 spans 16 amino acids. V lost 1 base, J lost 3 bases, and 16 bases lay in between. Per germline, CDR1 SGHAT and CDR2 FQNNGV. The CDR3 sequence is CASSLVGGGLNYEQYF. CDR3 nucleotide sequence: TGTGCCAGCAGCTTAGTAGGGGGGGGGCTGAACTACGAGCAGTACTTC.

This clonotype was counted ten times or more. The chain couples TRBV3-1 to TRBJ2-7; D uncertain. Trimming left V 0 bases short and J 0 bases short, with 12 bases between. Germline assignment: CDR1 LGHDT and CDR2 YNNKEL (reference sequence). The CDR3 is made up of 16 amino acids. CDR3 in DNA: TGTGCCAGCAGCCAAGATCTGCTAGGCGCCTCCTACGAGCAGTACTTC. Its protein is CASSQDLLGASYEQYF.

This clonotype was picked up many times. The rearrangement links TRBV6-2 or TRBV6-3 to TRBJ1-5; possibly TRBD1 for D (5 bases). The V gene lost 7 bases and the J gene lost 4 bases, with 11 bases spanning the gap. Germline V CDR1 and CDR2: MNHEY, SVGEGT. The CDR3 has 13 residues. The CDR3 is CASKGQTNQPQHF. CDR3 DNA: TGTGCCAGCAAGGGGCAGACTAATCAGCCCCAGCATTTT.

This clonotype has a handful of counts. The chain combines TRBV5-4 with TRBJ1-6; 8 positions agree with TRBD1. This CDR3 has 15 amino acids. CDR1 is SGHNT and CDR2 is YYREEE in the germline V gene (reference sequence). The V segment lost 1 base and the J segment 7 bases; nucleotides outside the gene matches: 4. The DNA for the CDR3 is TGTGCCAGCAGCTTGCTAACAGGGGGGAATTCACCCCTCCACTTT. Its protein is CASSLLTGGNSPLHF.

Regarding this clonotype: A much larger clone sits a single nucleotide away, making a read error possible. The CDR3 does not close with the conserved phenylalanine or tryptophan, likely indicating a read error. V usage is TRBV6-1 and J usage is TRBJ1-5; D remains unclear. Germline loops: CDR1 MNHNS, CDR2 SASEGT. This CDR3 has 15 amino acids. Between the trimmed V and J ends, which lost 3 bases and 2 bases, there was a span of 11 bases. The CDR3 reads CASSDVVRGNQPQHL. The CDR3, as DNA: TGTGCCAGCAGTGACGTGGTACGCGGCAATCAGCCCCAGCATTTG.

This chain joins TRBV19 and TRBJ2-5, with TRBD1 matching over 7 bases. V shed 5 bases and J 6 bases; nucleotides not matched to a gene: 15. The CDR3 loop spans 16 amino acids. Germline values: CDR1 LNHDA, CDR2 SQIVND (reference sequence). In DNA form, the CDR3 reads TGTGCCAGTAGTGCCCTCGACAGGGTCAAAATGCAGACCCAGTACTTC. Translation: CASSALDRVKMQTQYF.

This clonotype has ten or more counts. V is TRBV4-1 and J is TRBJ1-5, with D hard to call. Germline V gene lookup returns CDR1 MGHRA and CDR2 YSYEKL. This CDR3 has 13 amino acids. V was clipped by 0 bases and J by 10 bases, with 10 bases between them. CDR3 sequence reads: CASSQDPVSPQHF. The CDR3 DNA follows: TGCGCCAGCAGCCAAGATCCCGTGTCCCCCCAGCATTTT.

This clonotype was counted ten times or more. The chain couples TRBV15 to TRBJ2-4; perhaps TRBD1 as D (5 bases). The germline CDR1 and CDR2 sequences are LNHNV and YYDKDF (reference sequence). The CDR3 has 13 residues. The germline V and J ends were trimmed by 0 bases and 11 bases, with 11 bases remaining between them. The CDR3 is CATSRDRGGLQYF. The CDR3 region has the DNA TGTGCCACCAGCAGAGATAGGGGTGGCCTTCAGTACTTC.